The table lists the clone carrying this T cell receptor beta chain with a few counts. The antigen remains undetermined. This specimen belongs to a study of graft-versus-host responses after intestinal transplantation. Whole-study findings and limits: GvH clones detected in recipient marrow included some appearing first in ileum or blood.

The CDR3 sequence is 14 residues long. Trimming took 2 bases from V and 9 from J, leaving 14 bases between them. Germline-derived CDR1 and CDR2 are WNHNN and SYGVQD (reference sequence). Produced via immunoSEQ multiplex PCR; TCRdb's table is partial and in-frame only. The data show some 96,000 clones, 87% seen once. The receptor was isolated from a human donor who was the organ donor for an intestinal transplant. The input for sequencing was unstimulated CD4+ T cells sorted from spleen or lymph node cells, taken before transplant. This chain uses TRBV10-1 with TRBJ1-5; maybe TRBD1 (5 bases). The CDR3 sequence: CASSEVPRGPPQHF. The CDR3 DNA reads TGCGCCAGCAGTGAGGTCCCGAGGGGACCGCCCCAGCATTTT.